The source of this TCR beta chain is a study of T-cell memory formation after mild COVID-19. General study findings and limits: Prior to infection, memory already included some responding clones, suggesting cross-reactive memory joined. Contracting clones, day 15 to 85, had balanced CD4/CD8, and later expanders favored CD4+.

Constant-segment primers were used for 5'RACE, and the resulting TCR alpha and TCR beta cDNA libraries carried sample barcodes and UMIs. MiXCR, applied by TCRdb to the 5' RACE reads, yields one record per CDR3 protein. The table has roughly 340,000 distinct CDR3 sequences, roughly 20% seen once. Points on this clonotype: Its specificity is not known.

The CDR3 runs to 13 residues. Trimming took 4 bases from V and 8 from J, leaving 16 bases between them. Germline V CDR1 and CDR2: DFQATT, SNEGSKA (reference sequence). Sequencing input: PBMCs or a T cell subset sorted from them (not recorded which). The genes are TRBV20-1 and TRBJ2-3, with D possibly TRBD1 on 6 matching bases. This clonotype originated in a man younger than 30 who had mild COVID-19 (a few samples of this study predate the infection). Cell type and time point are not known. The CDR3 loop is CSANGQGTATQYF. The CDR3 coding sequence is TGCAGTGCTAATGGCCAGGGGACCGCTACGCAGTATTTT.